This T cell receptor beta chain stems from a study of T cell responses to AZD1222 COVID-19 vaccine (dated by TCRdb to the early 2020s). For context, the study as a whole: AZD1222 recipients whose second dose came at about 4 weeks and those whose second dose came at about 12 weeks were combined into one group, since spike-specific TCR depth and breadth did not differ between the two schedules. TCR sequencing covered over 230 trial participants: nearly 210 given two doses of AZD1222 and 26 given two doses of MenACWY control vaccine. Trial participants were enrolled by age into subgroups of 18-55, 56-69 and 70-plus years, and approximately 150, 30 and 60 TCR-sequenced participants, respectively, were included in these subgroups.

The CDR3 regions of human TCRbeta chains were analyzed by immunosequencing. Turning to the authors' computational methods: Repertoire TCRs were checked for matches against a reference library of SARS-CoV-2-specific TCRs that had been generated using the MIRA antigen-specificity platform. Breadth was defined as the fraction of unique TCRs that were SARS-CoV-2-associated. Depth was defined as the fraction of total T cells that were SARS-CoV-2-associated. Using the MIRA data, each spike-specific TCR was assigned both to the spike region to which the TCR was reactive and to a CD4 or CD8 class. Log10-transformed breadth and depth values were compared by one-way ANOVA with Sidak's multiple comparisons tests. Not all clones reach the TCRdb copy of this immuneACCESS table, which keeps in-frame sequences only. Checked studies attribute under half of the gap to unresolved V genes and leave the rest unexplained. V and J calls and clone size follow that table, whereas D and trimming were derived from the DNA. The sample includes 150,000 or so clones, with roughly 92% observed a single time. The ten largest clones capture 5% of the sample.

General conclusions and limits of the study: The 56-69-year group was small, and its depth increase did not reach significance, likely because of low power. Vaccine-associated CD4 TCRs spanned the whole spike protein, with dominant responses in regions 160-218 and 743-854. No day 14 peak-response samples were available, so repertoires were characterized only after the peak T cell response. Reportedly, close to half of the unique spike-specific TCRs recognized epitopes lying outside the regions that are mutated in the B.1.351 and B.1.1.7 variants. A significant rise in spike-specific TCR breadth and depth was observed after two AZD1222 doses relative to day 0 and relative to MenACWY recipients. Participants were mostly white British and included more females than males, and it was suggested by the authors that clonal diversity may have been underestimated. Conclusions about previously exposed vaccinees were limited because only a handful of AZD1222 recipients were SARS-CoV-2 seropositive at baseline.

Sample time point, as interpreted from the label and publication: baseline before first vaccination. Samples from vaccinated people were obtained from the UK trials COV001 and COV002, which included a single-blind randomized controlled phase 2/3 trial of AZD1222 (ChAdOx1 nCoV-19) in healthy adults. For TCRbeta chain sequencing, PBMC samples were collected from trial participants at day 0 and at day 28 after the second dose. As concerns this clone: What this receptor recognizes is not known. Qualities for individual bases were not recorded, and no much larger clone is one base off.

V is reduced by 8 bases and J by 0 bases, leaving a spacing of 10 bases between them. From its cysteine to its phenylalanine, the CDR3 spans 13 amino acids. Left in the record is the CDR3 DNA by itself, 39 bases read in frame from the first base. For CDR1 and CDR2, the germline V gene lists SNHLY and FYNNEI. The source was peripheral blood, collected on day 0 of AZD1222 vaccination. The V and J genes are TRBV2 and TRBJ2-5; matching of 6 bases hints at TRBD2 as the D gene. The receptor was isolated from an adult in good health. Read as DNA, the sequence is TGTGCCAGCGGACGGGAGTACCAAGAGACCCAGTACTTC. Its translation is CASGREYQETQYF.